One and the same sample provided the 10 T cell receptor beta chains below, sequenced in a study of blood T cell repertoires in COVID-19. Sequencing used immunoSEQ multiplex PCR; TCRdb keeps in-frame clones, though not all of them. The sample lists 73,000 or so clones; around 90% were seen once. The sequenced sample consisted of peripheral blood. Source of these receptors: a human donor with active COVID-19. The donor label of this sample is uncertain.

V usage is TRBV5-1 and J usage is TRBJ2-3, with TRBD2 matching 8 bases. The CDR3 is made up of 16 amino acids. The germline CDR1 and CDR2 sequences are SGHRS and YFSETQ. Germline trimming cut 4 bases from V and 5 bases from J; bases unmatched to any gene: 12. The CDR3 region has the DNA TGCGCCAGCAGCCTAGACTACGGGAGGGCCTTAGATACGCAGTATTTT. Residues: CASSLDYGRALDTQYF. Full variable domain (missing parts from reference TRBV5-1 and TRBJ2-3): KAGVTQTPRYLIKTRGQQVTLSCSPISGHRSVSWYQQTPGQGLQFLFEYFSETQRNKGNFPGRFSGRQFSNSRSEMNVSTLELGDSALYLCASSLDYGRALDTQYFGPGTRLTVL.

V and J are TRBV6-5 and TRBJ1-5; D not certain. Germline V gene data show CDR1 as MNHEY and CDR2 as SVGAGI. The CDR3 has 12 amino acids. The V and J ends lost 5 bases and 3 bases respectively, with 5 bases between them. In DNA form, the CDR3 reads TGTGCCAGCAGTCTGTTCAATCAGCCCCAGCATTTT. Its translation: CASSLFNQPQHF.

This clone was picked up one time. The chain has TRBV11-2 and TRBJ1-3; 8 nucleotides match TRBD1. The V gene's germline CDR1 is SGHAT and CDR2 FQNNGV. The CDR3 loop spans 15 amino acids. The V and J ends lost 5 bases and 4 bases, in that order; junction bases with no gene match: 7. CDR3 in DNA: TGTGCCAGCAGCGGCAACAGGGGGGAGGGAAACACCATATATTTT. Protein product: CASSGNRGEGNTIYF.

This clone was detected once. The rearrangement links TRBV5-6 to TRBJ2-7, with a tentative D call TRBD1 (6 bases). This CDR3 spans 15 amino acids. Germline values: CDR1 SGHDT, CDR2 YYEEEE. Trimming cost V 4 bases and J 2 bases, with 16 bases left between them. This CDR3 reads CASSNGQLLTYEQYF. The CDR3 bases are TGTGCCAGCAGCAACGGACAGTTACTTACCTACGAGCAGTACTTC.

CDR3: CATSDHRTGDTGELFF. The CDR3 region has the DNA TGTGCCACCAGTGATCATAGAACAGGCGACACCGGGGAGCTGTTTTTT. This chain joins TRBV24-1 and TRBJ2-2, with D possibly TRBD1 on 5 matching bases. The V end lost 3 bases, the J end lost 3 bases, and 13 bases lay between the germline ends. There are 16 residues in the CDR3. CDR1 is KGHDR, CDR2 SFDVKD, per germline.

Here the CDR3 DNA reads TGTGCCAGTAGTATTGGGGGCTACGGTTCACCCCTCCACTTT. Encoded protein: CASSIGGYGSPLHF. The chain carries TRBV19 and TRBJ1-6; D is possibly TRBD1 (6 bases). The CDR3 runs 14 residues. Germline V gene data show CDR1 as LNHDA and CDR2 as SQIVND (reference sequence). V lost 3 bases and J 9 bases, leaving 12 bases between the germline ends.

The CDR3 here is CAWSVPGGWETQYF. CDR3 DNA: TGTGCCTGGAGTGTACCTGGGGGGTGGGAGACCCAGTACTTC. This chain uses TRBV30 with TRBJ2-5; possibly TRBD2 for D (6 bases). This CDR3 comprises 14 residues. V lost 0 bases, J lost 5 bases, and 13 bases lay in between. CDR1 GTSNPN and CDR2 SVGIG come from the germline V gene (reference sequence).

The V call is TRBV2, the J call TRBJ2-7, with TRBD1 identical over 10 bases. The CDR3 sequence is 14 residues long. The V segment lost 3 bases and the J segment 3 bases; nucleotides outside the gene matches: 2. From germline, CDR1 is SNHLY and CDR2 FYNNEI. Here the CDR3 reads CASSEDRGYYEQYF. The CDR3, as DNA: TGTGCCAGCAGTGAGGACAGGGGGTACTACGAGCAGTACTTC.

The chain links TRBV7-2 to TRBJ2-2, with 7 positions matching TRBD1. This CDR3 is built from 17 residues. The junction had 12 bases not matched to a gene; V was cut back by 4 bases and J by 4 bases. CDR1 and CDR2 (germline): SGHTA, FQGNSA. The CDR3 loop is CASSSTGTLPGTGELFF. The CDR3 bases are TGTGCCAGCAGCTCGACAGGGACACTCCCGGGCACCGGGGAGCTGTTTTTT.

The V gene is TRBV28, the J gene TRBJ1-6; perhaps TRBD1 as D (6 bases). V lost 5 bases, J lost 16 bases, and 15 bases lay in between. CDR1 is MDHEN, CDR2 SYDVKM, per germline. This CDR3 has 12 residues. CDR3 loop: CASSTIDRTLHF. For the CDR3, the DNA is TGTGCCAGCAGTACCATCGACAGGACTCTCCACTTT.